This TCR beta chain was identified during a study of blood T cells in healthy people across ages (dated by TCRdb to 2015 to 2017). The study in broad terms: In model experiments, template switching captured about one uniquely barcoded TCR beta cDNA molecule for every two T cells. To track age-related changes in TCR beta repertoire diversity, the study relied on deep sequencing normalized with unique cDNA molecular identifiers. Donors were grouped into four age groups: young (average about 15 years), middle-aged (39), aged (around 62) and long-lived (about 90). To avoid experimental bias, donors of different ages were distributed randomly across sequencing lanes. For two donors (one aged 18 to 30 and one aged 80 or older), the study analyzed two additional independent replicas of 1 million unique cDNA reads from the same blood draw. Summary of the overall study and its limitations: The long-lived group showed more naive CD4+ T cells, fewer expanded clones and increased TCR diversity than the aged group, suggesting age selection. The CMV infection status of donors was not known, potentially confounding age-related changes in expanded clonotypes. Observed TCR beta diversity per million T cells fell roughly linearly with age, and a significant reduction was already apparent by age roughly 40. Total diversity estimates from one million sequenced T cells were considered lower bounds and underestimates. The percentage of naive T cells measured by flow cytometry correlated strongly with observed TCR beta diversity. Bulk unsorted PBMC profiling prevented conclusive comparison of naive and antigen-experienced compartments.

Systemically healthy Caucasian individuals from Russia, some 40 in total and aged roughly 6 to 90 years, were included as donors. Around 9.8 milliliters of peripheral blood were collected from each donor into EDTA-treated Vacutainer tubes. Ficoll-Paque density-gradient centrifugation was used to isolate PBMCs, with at least 6.5 million per sample. Trizol reagent was used to extract total RNA from the PBMCs, yielding at least 6 micrograms per sample. Naive CD45RAhigh/CD27high T cell percentages were measured by flow cytometry on a PBMC aliquot from every donor. The library was prepared using 5' RACE. The run used an Illumina HiSeq 2500. A second 7 to 11 cycle PCR used a sample-barcoded 5' primer and a J-beta primer mix. A unique molecular identifier was introduced onto each TCR beta cDNA molecule by a template-switch 5' adaptor carrying 12 random nucleotides. Each sample yielded at least 3 million CDR3-containing paired-end reads. All of the RNA was converted into first-strand cDNA using the Mint cDNA synthesis kit, with a TRBC-specific oligonucleotide serving as the primer. All cDNA was treated with uracil-DNA glycosylase and then went through a first 18-cycle PCR with the universal primers M1SS and BC2_uni_R. Under the source paper's analysis protocol: For normalization, 1 million high-quality reads were randomly selected from each sample, with every read carrying a distinct molecular identifier. Instead of being binned into consensus sequences, reads with shared molecular identifiers were discarded. MiTCR, with a Q25 quality threshold and the strictest error-elimination algorithm, was used for CDR3 identification, clonotype clustering and error correction. A nonparametric unseen species model using Euler transformation provided a lower-bound estimate of total TCR beta diversity. The public sequencing data were trimmed at Q25 with fastp and processed into clonotypes with MiXCR by TCRdb, which kept only in-frame beta chains. Each entry merges the rows of one CDR3 protein and shows their most common DNA and genes. It is TCRdb's table, rather than the study itself, that gives the V and J calls and clone size. In all, the sample holds 350,000 to 450,000 distinct CDR3 sequences, and 45% to 65% of those were seen once. 45% to 60% of the sample goes to the ten largest clones.

Turning to this clonotype: No antigen is known for it. The junction and the germline gene differ at one end; a read error may be behind it.

Material: blood. The sequence was collected from a man aged 55 to 70 in good health.

The CDR3 region: CASLPDKLYNEQFF. The DNA sequence is as follows: TGTGCTAGCCTTCCAGACAAGCTCTACAATGAACAGTTCTTC. The chain is assembled from TRBV12-5 and TRBJ2-1; no confident D gene assignment can be made. The germline V gene supplies CDR1 LGHNT and CDR2 FRNRAP. Reading from cysteine to phenylalanine, the CDR3 counts 14 amino acids. Only the CDR3 region is kept as DNA, spanning 42 bases read in frame from base 1.